The 30 T cell receptor beta chains reported below all come from one sample, sequenced in a study of T cell responses to AZD1222 COVID-19 vaccine. Only in-frame clones appear in the TCRdb table, and some are missing; sequencing was by immunoSEQ multiplex PCR. Among 140,000 or so clones listed, roughly nine tenths were seen once. This specimen consisted of peripheral blood, obtained 28 days after the second AZD1222 dose. The receptors originated from an adult who received the AZD1222 COVID-19 vaccine.

The count of this clone is one. V usage is TRBV5-8 and J usage is TRBJ1-2, with D perhaps matching TRBD1 (5 bases). Trimming removed 2 bases at V and 8 bases at J, with 16 bases between. CDR1 is SGHTS and CDR2 is YDEGEE in the germline V gene. The CDR3 is 14 residues long. The CDR3 DNA is TGTGCCAGCAGCTTTCTAGAGGGCCAGGGAGGCTACACCTTC. This encodes CASSFLEGQGGYTF.

This chain joins TRBV10-3 and TRBJ2-3; D uncertain. V was pared by 6 bases and J by 2 bases, with 9 bases between. CDR3 length: 13 amino acids. Germline CDR1 reads ENHRY; CDR2 reads SYGVKD. The CDR3 spells CAIRPPSTDTQYF. The DNA of the CDR3 is TGTGCCATCAGACCTCCTTCCACAGATACGCAGTATTTT.

In its sample, this clone was seen once. The V gene is TRBV21-1, the J gene TRBJ2-7; the table's D gene call, TRBD2, was not cross checked with the DNA. TRBV21-1 is classified as a pseudogene. This CDR3 contains 20 residues. The CDR3 loop reads CASSKAPGGCGTPRRGEQYF. In DNA form, the CDR3 reads TGTGCCAGCAGCAAAGCCCCCGGCGGGTGCGGGACCCCACGACGAGGGGAGCAGTACTTC.

The rearrangement uses TRBV5-1 and TRBJ1-1; TRBD1 might be the D (5 bases). Germline CDR1 and CDR2: SGHRS and YFSETQ. The V end was cut by 0 bases, the J end by 0 bases, with 6 bases between. The CDR3 is 14 amino acids. The CDR3 DNA reads as TGCGCCAGCAGCTTGGGGGGGATGAACACTGAAGCTTTCTTT. It codes for CASSLGGMNTEAFF.

This chain links TRBV30 with TRBJ2-7; the D gene could be TRBD1 or TRBD2 (5 bases each). Germline V gene lookup returns CDR1 GTSNPN and CDR2 SVGIG (reference sequence). The V and J ends lost 7 bases and 9 bases respectively, with 16 bases between them. The CDR3 covers 11 residues. CDR3 coding DNA: TGTGCCTTCCTCTTAGAGGGGTTGCAGTACTTC. Translated: CAFLLEGLQYF.

The CDR3 DNA sequence: TGTGCCAGCAAGCTTAACACCTATGGCTACACCTTC. This encodes CASKLNTYGYTF. The chain has TRBV12-3 or TRBV12-4 and TRBJ1-2, with D uncertain. V was trimmed by 7 bases and J by 4 bases, leaving 10 bases between them. The CDR3 spans 12 residues.

This chain joins TRBV4-1 and TRBJ1-3; tentative D call: TRBD1 (6 bases). This CDR3 comprises 18 residues. V shed 4 bases and J shed 0 bases, with 19 bases lying between them. Germline CDR1 reads MGHRA; CDR2 reads YSYEKL. CDR3 amino acids: CASSLTGDPRSSGNTIYF. The CDR3 region has the DNA TGCGCCAGCAGCCTGACAGGTGACCCCCGAAGCTCTGGAAACACCATATATTTT.

This chain joins TRBV9 and TRBJ1-4; D unclear. Germline V gives CDR1 SGDLS, CDR2 YYNGEE. Trimming took off 0 bases at V and 4 bases at J, with 7 bases between the two ends. There are 14 residues in the CDR3. CDR3 loop: CASSVGQDNEKLFF. The CDR3 DNA is TGTGCCAGCAGCGTAGGACAAGATAATGAAAAACTGTTTTTT.

V is TRBV6-5 and J is TRBJ1-6, with 8 nucleotides matching TRBD1. The CDR3 sequence is 14 residues long. With V trimmed by 7 bases and J by 6 bases, 5 bases remained unmatched. Germline values: CDR1 MNHEY, CDR2 SVGAGI. The CDR3 DNA reads TGTGCCAGCACCCGACAGGGGAGTAATTCACCCCTCCACTTT. It is translated as CASTRQGSNSPLHF.

This clone was seen once. This chain joins TRBV29-1 and TRBJ2-3; 7 bases are shared with TRBD2. The CDR3 is 14 residues long. The germline CDR1 and CDR2 sequences are SQVTM and ANQGSEA. Trimming cost V 7 bases and J 6 bases; bases outside gene matches: 13. The CDR3 DNA reads TGCAGCGCTCGGGAGTGGGAGGGGATGGATACGCAGTATTTT. Encoded protein: CSAREWEGMDTQYF.

The rearrangement links TRBV28 to TRBJ1-2, with 11 bases fitting TRBD1. The CDR3 runs to 14 residues. The V gene end was trimmed by 6 bases and the J gene end by 3 bases; junction bases not matched to a gene: 3. In germline, CDR1 is MDHEN, CDR2 SYDVKM. CDR3 protein: CASSQGQGDYGYTF. CDR3 in DNA: TGTGCCAGCAGCCAGGGACAGGGGGACTATGGCTACACCTTC.

CDR3 DNA sequence: TGTGCCAGCCCCGGTGTTTTCTGGAGACTAGCGGGAGTGCCCAGCTCCTACAATGAGCAGTTCTTC. Its protein product is CASPGVFWRLAGVPSSYNEQFF. V gene TRBV12-1 combines with J gene TRBJ2-1; TRBD2, the table's D call, was not compared with the DNA. TRBV12-1 is a pseudogene. The length of the CDR3 is 22 residues.

The gene calls are TRBV30 and TRBJ2-1; TRBD1 agrees at 8 bases. V lost 5 bases to trimming and J lost 9 bases; unmatched junction nucleotides: 9. The CDR3 contains 13 residues. Germline-derived CDR1 and CDR2 are GTSNPN and SVGIG (reference sequence). CDR3 in DNA: TGTGCCTGGGGGACAGGCTGGGTCGGTGAGCAGTTCTTC. Protein product: CAWGTGWVGEQFF.

CDR3 in amino acids: CSVGSRLGTYEQYF. CDR3 bases: TGCAGCGTTGGGTCTCGTTTAGGTACCTACGAGCAGTACTTC. The rearrangement uses TRBV29-1 and TRBJ2-7; D ambiguous. Deletions cut 4 bases from V and 2 bases from J, with 15 bases between. Germline V gives CDR1 SQVTM, CDR2 ANQGSEA. CDR3 length: 14 residues.

The chain is built from TRBV4-3 and TRBJ2-7; possibly TRBD2 for D (6 bases). The germline V gene encodes CDR1 LGHNA and CDR2 YSLEER. Trimming took off 3 bases at V and 0 bases at J, with 12 bases between the two ends. This CDR3 is built from 15 residues. The CDR3 is CASSQRAGFSYEQYF. The CDR3 nucleotides read TGCGCCAGCAGCCAGAGAGCGGGCTTCTCCTACGAGCAGTACTTC.

Only a few counts were recorded for this clone. The chain recombines TRBV29-1 with TRBJ1-1; the D is unclear. Germline V gene lookup returns CDR1 SQVTM and CDR2 ANQGSEA. The CDR3 is 11 residues long. Trimming removed 6 bases at V and 7 bases at J, with 12 bases between. The CDR3 bases are TGCAGCGTCGAGGAGCGTTTTGAAGCTTTCTTT. Its translation is CSVEERFEAFF.

The genes are TRBV2 and TRBJ2-7, with 16 bases lining up with TRBD2. This CDR3 has 16 residues. The germline V gene encodes CDR1 SNHLY and CDR2 FYNNEI. V shed 8 bases, J shed 2 bases, and the junction held 6 bases outside the gene matches. DNA of the CDR3: TGTGCCAGCGGCGGGACTAGCGGGAGGGCCGCCTACGAGCAGTACTTC. This encodes CASGGTSGRAAYEQYF.

The chain links TRBV7-2 to TRBJ2-7; D remains unclear. CDR1 SGHTA and CDR2 FQGNSA come from the germline V gene. Trimming pared 4 bases from V and 2 bases from J, leaving 15 bases between. The CDR3 length is 15 residues. CDR3: CASSSQSVVAYEQYF. CDR3 nucleotide sequence: TGTGCCAGCAGCTCCCAGTCGGTCGTCGCCTACGAGCAGTACTTC. The whole variable domain, filled in from reference TRBV7-2 and TRBJ2-7, reads GAGVSQSPSNKVTEKGKDVELRCDPISGHTALYWYRQSLGQGLEFLIYFQGNSAPDKSGLPSDRFSAERTGGSVSTLTIQRTQQEDSAVYLCASSSQSVVAYEQYFGPGTRLTVT.

This clone was counted once. The chain uses TRBV27 and TRBJ2-7; D possibly matches TRBD1 or TRBD2 (5 bases each). CDR3 length: 13 residues. V was cut by 7 bases and J by 7 bases, with 17 bases left in between. Germline V gene sequence: CDR1 MNHEY, CDR2 SMNVEV (reference sequence). The CDR3 here is CASTSGLQGEQYF. DNA for the CDR3: TGTGCCAGCACCTCAGGACTTCAGGGTGAGCAGTACTTC.

The chain carries TRBV7-9 and TRBJ2-7, with TRBD2 matching over 9 bases. With 1 base clipped from V and 6 bases from J, the junction kept 7 bases outside the gene matches. The germline gives CDR1 SEHNR, CDR2 FQNEAQ (reference sequence). This CDR3 is 15 amino acids long. DNA of the CDR3: TGTGCCAGCAGCTTAGTTGCGGGAGGGCCGTCCGAGCAGTACTTC. It is translated as CASSLVAGGPSEQYF.

The chain joins TRBV4-1 to TRBJ1-1, with D perhaps matching TRBD1 (6 bases). From germline, CDR1 is MGHRA and CDR2 YSYEKL. V was pared by 0 bases and J by 0 bases, with 14 bases between. This CDR3 is built from 17 residues. As DNA, the CDR3 is TGCGCCAGCAGCCAAGATGGCTCGGGGGCAATGAACACTGAAGCTTTCTTT. This encodes CASSQDGSGAMNTEAFF.

The genes are TRBV27 and TRBJ2-1; D is perhaps TRBD2 (5 bases). Germline-derived CDR1 and CDR2 are MNHEY and SMNVEV (reference sequence). Trimming took off 7 bases at V and 4 bases at J, with 20 bases between the two ends. This CDR3 has 16 residues. In nucleotides, the CDR3 is TGTGCCAGCAACACCCACGATACCGGGGTATACAATGAGCAGTTCTTC. This translates into CASNTHDTGVYNEQFF.

This clone was detected once. This rearrangement joins TRBV18 to TRBJ1-2; D is perhaps TRBD1 (5 bases). Between the trimmed V and J ends, which lost 3 bases and 3 bases, there was a span of 14 bases. The CDR3 consists of 15 residues. Germline V gene lookup returns CDR1 KGHSH and CDR2 LQKENI. The CDR3 is CASSPTRGEYYGYTF. DNA for the CDR3: TGTGCCAGCTCACCTACCCGGGGGGAATACTATGGCTACACCTTC. Combining the CDR3 with reference TRBV18 and TRBJ1-2 gives the whole variable domain NAGVMQNPRHLVRRRGQEARLRCSPMKGHSHVYWYRQLPEEGLKFMVYLQKENIIDESGMPKERFSAEFPKEGPSILRIQQVVRGDSAAYFCASSPTRGEYYGYTFGSGTRLTVV.

V gene TRBV10-3 combines with J gene TRBJ2-2; the D gene is possibly TRBD1 (5 bases). This CDR3 is 15 amino acids long. CDR1 is ENHRY, CDR2 SYGVKD, per germline. Trimming cost V 2 bases and J 1 base, with 8 bases left between them. The CDR3 region is CAISEGAVNTGELFF. In DNA, the CDR3 is TGTGCCATCAGTGAGGGGGCGGTGAACACCGGGGAGCTGTTTTTT.

There are a few counts of this clone. CDR3 nucleotide sequence: TGTGCCAGCAGCTTAGGATCTTCGTCCCTTAGCACCATATATTTT. Protein sequence: CASSLGSSSLSTIYF. The chain couples TRBV7-2 to TRBJ1-3, with D unclear. Trimming removed 1 base at V and 9 bases at J, with 16 bases between. The CDR3 covers 15 residues. Germline V gene data show CDR1 as SGHTA and CDR2 as FQGNSA.

The J gene is TRBJ2-7, the V gene TRBV4-2; D may correspond to TRBD1 or TRBD2 (5 bases each). Germline V gene lookup returns CDR1 LGHNA and CDR2 YNFKEQ. CDR3 size: 15 residues. V shed 0 bases and J shed 6 bases, with 15 bases lying between them. This CDR3 reads CASSQDQGAGREQYF. CDR3 DNA sequence: TGTGCCAGCAGCCAAGATCAAGGGGCGGGTCGCGAGCAGTACTTC.

The genes are TRBV19 and TRBJ1-1; D remains ambiguous. This CDR3 is built from 15 residues. V was cut by 2 bases and J by 1 base, with 11 bases left in between. Germline V gene sequence: CDR1 LNHDA, CDR2 SQIVND (reference sequence). The CDR3 bases are TGTGCCAGTAGTATATCACTGATTACGAACACTGAAGCTTTCTTT. It is translated as CASSISLITNTEAFF.

This clone was counted once. The chain is built from TRBV19 and TRBJ1-1, with TRBD1 matching over 7 bases. The CDR3 totals 15 residues. Germline assignment: CDR1 LNHDA and CDR2 SQIVND (reference sequence). Trimming took 5 bases from V and 1 from J; bases not matched to a gene: 7. CDR3 region: CASSPRTGANTEAFF. The CDR3 DNA follows: TGTGCCAGTAGTCCCCGGACAGGCGCGAACACTGAAGCTTTCTTT.

CDR3 region: CATAPGAQRRDTDTQYF. The CDR3 DNA reads as TGTGCCACTGCCCCGGGAGCACAAAGAAGGGACACAGATACGCAGTATTTT. The chain couples TRBV24-1 to TRBJ2-3; a weak D match, TRBD2 (6 bases). This CDR3 has 17 amino acids. Germline V CDR1 and CDR2: KGHDR, SFDVKD. V was pared by 10 bases and J by 2 bases, with 24 bases between.

J is TRBJ1-3 and V is TRBV6-5, with a possible D match to TRBD1 (5 bases). The CDR3 is 14 residues long. The V end lost 5 bases, the J end lost 7 bases, and 15 bases lay between the germline ends. Germline assignment: CDR1 MNHEY and CDR2 SVGAGI. In DNA form, the CDR3 reads TGTGCCAGCAGTCCCCGGGACTATGTGAACACCATATATTTT. Amino acid sequence: CASSPRDYVNTIYF.